This is a list of T cell receptor beta chains from one sample in a study of T cells in Graves' hyperthyroidism and ophthalmopathy. TCRdb used MiXCR to reprocess the multiplex PCR reads, holding one entry per CDR3 protein. The data hold 700,000 to 850,000 distinct CDR3 sequences, with 35% observed a single time. The specimen sequenced was blood. These receptors were taken from a woman aged 40 to 50 with Graves' hyperthyroidism. CDR3s include the opening cysteine and the closing phenylalanine or tryptophan. A D gene is named only where the DNA matches it firmly. Where a row states a size, it is once, few, many or the class of an expanded clone; other rows omit it.

15	TRBV4-1	TRBJ1-1	many	TRBD1	TGCGCCAGCAGCCAAGCGGGGACAGAACACACTGAAGCTTTCTTT	CASSQAGTEHTEAFF
12	TRBV19	TRBJ1-5	NA	NA	TGTGCCAGTACTACAGGGAAGCAGCCCCAGCATTTT	CASTTGKQPQHF
15	TRBV2	TRBJ2-5	NA	NA	TGTGCCAGCAGGATGGAGGATGGGTCAACGCAGCCCCAGTACTTC	CASRMEDGSTQPQYF
11	TRBV30	TRBJ2-7	few	NA	TGTGCCTGGAGTAGGGGCTACGAGCAGTACTTC	CAWSRGYEQYF
14	TRBV7-8	TRBJ2-2	many	NA	TGTGCCAGCAGCTTAGTCCGGGGCACCGGGGAGCTGTTTTTT	CASSLVRGTGELFF
16	TRBV19	TRBJ1-3	NA	TRBD1	TGTGCCAGTAGTAGTTTAGGGACAGGGGACGGAAACACCATATATTTT	CASSSLGTGDGNTIYF
14	TRBV11-2	TRBJ1-6	NA	NA	TGTGCCGGCAGCTTAGGACAGTATAATTCACCCCTCCACTTT	CAGSLGQYNSPLHF
16	TRBV6-5	TRBJ2-5	once	TRBD1	TGTGCCAGCAGTTTTCAGGCAACAGGGGTCGGGGAGACCCAGTACTTC	CASSFQATGVGETQYF
13	TRBV6-6	TRBJ1-2	NA	NA	TGTGCCAGCAGAGTATCCGGACGGGATGGCTACACCTTC	CASRVSGRDGYTF
12	TRBV10-3	TRBJ2-7	many	NA	TGTGCCATCAGTGAGACGCTCTACGAGCAGTACTTC	CAISETLYEQYF
16	TRBV10-3	TRBJ2-3	NA	NA	TGTGCCATCAGTGCCTCGGGCAGTCCGGGCGCAGATACGCAGTATTTT	CAISASGSPGADTQYF
16	TRBV7-2	TRBJ2-7	NA	TRBD2	TGTGCCTGGAGTCGGCTTGGCGGGAGGGCCGCGTACGAGCAGTACTTC	CAWSRLGGRAAYEQYF
14	TRBV12-3/TRBV12-4	TRBJ1-2	NA	NA	TGTGCCAGCAGTTTCCGGGGCAGGGGCTATGGCTACACCTTC	CASSFRGRGYGYTF
12	TRBV5-1	TRBJ2-7	many	NA	TGTGCCAGCAGCTTTCAGGGGTACGAGCAGTACTTC	CASSFQGYEQYF
16	TRBV2	TRBJ2-3	few	TRBD2	TGTGCCAGGAGCTTTTCGAAGCGGGAGTGGGCCGATACGCAGTATTTT	CARSFSKREWADTQYF
15	TRBV2	TRBJ2-7	NA	TRBD1	TGTGCCAGCAGTTCTGGGACAGGGGGTTGGTACGAGCAGTACTTC	CASSSGTGGWYEQYF
15	TRBV7-2	TRBJ1-1	many	NA	TGTGCCAGCAGCTTAGTATCGATGAGGGTCACTGAAGCTTTCTTT	CASSLVSMRVTEAFF
14	TRBV2	TRBJ1-5	many	TRBD1	TGTGCCAGCAGCCCGGGACAGAGGGGGCAGCCCCAGCATTTT	CASSPGQRGQPQHF
15	TRBV9	TRBJ2-1	NA	TRBD1	TGTGCCAGCAGCTCGGACAGGAAGACCTACAATGAGCAGTTCTTC	CASSSDRKTYNEQFF
14	TRBV7-2	TRBJ2-7	few	TRBD2	TGTGCCAGCAGCCGCACTAGCGGGGGTACCGAGCAGTACTTC	CASSRTSGGTEQYF
15	TRBV15	TRBJ1-4	many	NA	TGTGCCACCAGCAGAGATCTGAAGGATTGGGGAAAACTGTTTTTT	CATSRDLKDWGKLFF
14	TRBV20-1	TRBJ2-5	NA	TRBD2	TGCAGTGCGAGGACTATAGCGGGGAAAGAGACCCAGTACTTC	CSARTIAGKETQYF
16	TRBV12-3/TRBV12-4	TRBJ1-1	NA	NA	TGTGCCAGCAGTTTCGTGGCAGGGGCCCCGAACACTGAAGCTTTCTTT	CASSFVAGAPNTEAFF
13	TRBV10-3	TRBJ1-4	many	NA	TGTGCCATCAGGGGAACAACTAATGAAAAACTGTTTTTT	CAIRGTTNEKLFF
11	TRBV7-9	TRBJ1-1	many	NA	TGTGCCAGCAGCTTTAAACGCGAAGCTTTCTTT	CASSFKREAFF
14	TRBV7-9	TRBJ2-7	NA	TRBD2	TGTGCCAGCAGCGCTAGCGGGAGCCCCCACGAGCAGTACTTC	CASSASGSPHEQYF
15	TRBV5-8	TRBJ1-1	many	NA	TGTGCCAGCAGATCTCACAGGGAACTGAACACTGAAGCTTTCTTT	CASRSHRELNTEAFF
14	TRBV20-1	TRBJ1-5	many	NA	TGCAGTGCTAGAGAGCTCAGGGCCAATCAGCCCCAGCATTTT	CSARELRANQPQHF
16	TRBV4-1	TRBJ1-2	NA	NA	TGCGCCAGCAGCCAAGAAGCGACGGCCTTCTATGGCGGCTACACCTTC	CASSQEATAFYGGYTF
11	TRBV7-2	TRBJ2-5	many	NA	TGTGCCAGCAGCTTAGTAGGGACCCAGTACTTC	CASSLVGTQYF
13	TRBV27	TRBJ1-1	many	NA	TGTGCCAGCAGTCCGCCGCAGGGCACTGAAGCTTTCTTT	CASSPPQGTEAFF
17	TRBV7-8	TRBJ1-1	NA	TRBD1	TGTGCCAGCAGCTCCCGGGACAGGGGGCATGGCATCACTGAAGCTTTCTTT	CASSSRDRGHGITEAFF
16	TRBV10-3	TRBJ1-3	NA	TRBD1	TGTGCCATCAAGACGGACAGGCGCACCTCTGGAAACACCATATATTTT	CAIKTDRRTSGNTIYF
14	TRBV10-3	TRBJ1-3	NA	NA	TGTGCCAGCAGATCCGACATCTCTGGAAACACCATATATTTT	CASRSDISGNTIYF
16	TRBV7-9	TRBJ2-5	many	NA	TGTGCCAGCAGCTTAGTTGGACAAGTCTCAAGGGAGACCCAGTACTTC	CASSLVGQVSRETQYF
14	TRBV7-9	TRBJ2-2	many	NA	TGTGCCAGCAGCTTGATGGGGGTTGGCGGGGAGCTGTTTTTT	CASSLMGVGGELFF
15	TRBV11-2	TRBJ2-7	NA	NA	TGTGCCAGCAGCCCCCGGAGGGGGCGACTCTACGAGCAGTACTTC	CASSPRRGRLYEQYF
14	TRBV10-3	TRBJ2-7	few	TRBD2	TGTGCCATCACTCGCCGGGGGGGCGCCTACGAGCAGTACTTC	CAITRRGGAYEQYF
14	TRBV20-1	TRBJ1-1	NA	NA	TGCAGTGCTACCCCGGGTTCGACATACACTGAAGCTTTCTTT	CSATPGSTYTEAFF
13	TRBV12-3/TRBV12-4	TRBJ1-4	few	NA	TGTGCCAGCAGTCTCCGACAGAGGGAAAAACTGTTTTTT	CASSLRQREKLFF
12	TRBV10-1	TRBJ2-7	few	NA	TGCGCCAGCAGTGGAGGGGAATACGAGCAGTACTTC	CASSGGEYEQYF
19	TRBV19	TRBJ2-6	many	NA	TGTGCCAGTAGTCGACGAGGGGCCTCCTACCACTCTGGGGCCAACGTCCTGACTTTC	CASSRRGASYHSGANVLTF
14	TRBV2	TRBJ1-4	many	TRBD1	TGTGCCAGCAGTTCCGGGACAGCTAATGAAAAACTGTTTTTT	CASSSGTANEKLFF
14	TRBV6-5	TRBJ1-2	few	NA	TGTGCCAGCAGTTACACGGCCACCCTCTATGGCTACACCTTC	CASSYTATLYGYTF
14	TRBV6-5	TRBJ1-2	many	TRBD1	TGTGCCAGCAGCCCGTGGCAGGGGGCGAGGGGCTACACCTTC	CASSPWQGARGYTF
14	TRBV7-2	TRBJ2-5	many	TRBD2	TGTGCCAGTACTCTAAGCGGGAACCAAGAGACCCAGTACTTC	CASTLSGNQETQYF
12	TRBV29-1	TRBJ1-2	NA	NA	TGCAGCGCCCGTAAAGAGGACTATGGCTACACCTTC	CSARKEDYGYTF
15	TRBV10-3	TRBJ1-3	NA	NA	TGTGCCATCAGTGAGTCGTCAAGCTCTGGAAACACCATATATTTT	CAISESSSSGNTIYF
12	TRBV19	TRBJ1-2	many	NA	TGTGCCAGTAGTTACGACAGCTATGGCTACACCTTC	CASSYDSYGYTF
14	TRBV6-2/TRBV6-3	TRBJ1-5	NA	NA	TGTGCCAGCAGTCGAGACATGGACAATCAGCCCCAGCATTTT	CASSRDMDNQPQHF
14	TRBV7-3	TRBJ2-5	many	TRBD2	TGTGCCAGCAGCTTGACTAGCGGGAGAGAGACCCAGTACTTC	CASSLTSGRETQYF
16	TRBV4-3	TRBJ1-1	few	NA	TGCGCCAGCAGCCAGGGGACCCTCGGAGGGAACACTGAAGCTTTCTTT	CASSQGTLGGNTEAFF
16	TRBV20-1	TRBJ2-7	many	NA	TGCAGTGCCCCCTCGGTGAGGGCAGGCAGCTCCTACGAGCAGTACTTC	CSAPSVRAGSSYEQYF